This T cell receptor beta chain was captured by sequencing in a study of blood T cell repertoires in COVID-19. Study-wide background: Sample material is recorded as cDNA or gDNA derived from T cells, B-cell-depleted T cells, or PBMCs.

The CDR3 length is 15 residues. The germline gives CDR1 MGHRA, CDR2 YSYEKL. The J segment lost 2 bases and the V segment lost 6 bases, leaving 6 bases of the junction unmatched. The table came from immunoSEQ multiplex PCR; TCRdb's copy has only in-frame clones and leaves some out. In the table there are around 12,000 clones, nearly 90% of which are singletons. This chain connects TRBV4-1 to TRBJ2-3, with 9 bases matching TRBD2. Material for sequencing was peripheral blood. This sequence was found in a human donor in a cohort sampled during active COVID-19. The CDR3 DNA reads as TGCGCCAGCAGGGGTAGCGGGGGTTTCACAGATACGCAGTATTTT. Encoded protein: CASRGSGGFTDTQYF.